This TCR beta chain was recovered during a study of shared clonotypes between healthy human individuals. Regarding the study as a whole: The researchers took only blood, and tissue repertoires probably look different.

V lost 3 bases and J lost 6; bases outside the gene matches: 9. Germline V gene lookup returns CDR1 MNHEY and CDR2 SMNVEV (reference sequence). The CDR3 runs 17 residues. CD45RO-negative, CCR7-positively selected cells formed the naive CD8 fraction, excluding terminally differentiated effector memory CD45RA+ cells. The study ran the assay at deep level. Here immunoSEQ multiplex PCR was the method, and the copy in TCRdb shows in-frame clones only, minus some. Here the sample spans roughly 2,000,000 clones, around 95% being singletons. With regard to this clone: Its antigen is still unknown.

The sequencing input was naive CD8+ T cells from PBMCs. This clonotype originated in a man aged 18 to 29 in good health. Some clones in this sample may be carry-over from other donors' samples. The chain links TRBV27 to TRBJ1-5; TRBD1 aligns across 12 bases. The CDR3 loop reads CASSFLAGQGATQPQHF. In DNA, the CDR3 is TGTGCCAGCAGTTTTCTCGCGGGACAGGGGGCGACTCAGCCCCAGCATTTT.